The source of this TCR beta chain is a study of cytomegalovirus exposure and HLA in healthy donors listed by TCRdb under 2017. Describing the broader study: According to an earlier analysis of a few hundred of the donors, about 180 million T cells yielded 100 million or so unique TCR beta sequences and approximately 300 Gb of sequence data. In the later analysis, no new phenotypic data were used to find candidate immune exposures; instead, reliance was placed on TCR beta sequences and their occurrence across donors. All discovery cohort repertoires had been generated using a single sequencing platform. In an earlier analysis of 587 of the donors, high-throughput TCR beta sequencing was used to judge whether each TCR beta V gene segment behaved as functional or pseudogenic. In a later analysis, previously published TCR beta repertoires from roughly 710 donors were re-analyzed and high-resolution HLA genotyping was added so that TCR occurrence patterns could be studied. Roughly 300 gigabases of sequencing data and around 80 million unique TCR sequences made up an early release that covered about 640 HLA-typed donors. Donor age, sex, ethnicity and CMV serostatus were compiled together with the repertoire data. A handful of DR-DQ haplotypes were handled as single units for association and clustering because linkage in the cohort was strong. In a later genetic analysis, genome-wide SNP genotypes for about 55% of the roughly 700 donors were used, and that subset was treated as a discovery cohort. A separate validation cohort of roughly 130 different subjects was used in addition to the roughly 620-subject first cohort. The T cell repertoires of 700 or so subjects were profiled by immunosequencing and related to cytomegalovirus serostatus. Among the roughly 400 genotyped donors, 81% belonged to the genetic ancestry cluster associated with self-reported Caucasian donors. The study was designed to test whether signatures of past pathogen exposure could be identified by cataloging public T cell receptors. Class I and class II HLA loci were covered by the typing at four-digit resolution. Typing coverage differed by locus: A, B, C, DRB1 and DQB1 were typed in roughly 620-640 donors, DQA1 in 500 to 550, DPA1 in 600 to 610, and DPB1 in just under 490. On average, approximately 250,000 unique TCR beta nucleotide sequences were sequenced per donor among fewer than 500 genotyped donors of the cohort, with approximately 18% of those sequences being non-productive. To predict cytomegalovirus infection status, the study brought together high-throughput TCR immunosequencing, statistical association of individual TCRs with disease status, and machine learning.

In total, 666 healthy bone marrow donors made up the cohort. All cohort members were sampled while nominally healthy, although unrecorded immune exposures were likely present. The donor was CMV seropositive and was included in the group of 250 to 300 seropositive cohort members. Every donor gave a peripheral blood sample, and the peripheral blood mononuclear cells from that sample were used for TCR beta sequencing. The Qiagen DNeasy Blood Extraction Kit was used to extract genomic DNA from the blood cell samples. The CDR3 contains 12 residues, cysteine and phenylalanine counted. Just CDR3 DNA is preserved here, 36 bases in frame from base 1. CDR1 is given as SEHNR and CDR2 as FQNEAQ, both from the germline V gene (reference sequence). Trimmed from V: 5 bases; trimmed from J: 7 bases; junction bases lacking a gene match: 4. The study at large found these results: A cluster of highly shared sequence variants was judged likely to be a technical artifact of the sequencing pipeline. A further reported finding was that TCR beta sequences accurately predicted the HLA-A and HLA-B alleles for most subjects in the first cohort. The study gave a list of under 200 TCR beta chains associated with cytomegalovirus. Most TCR sequences were seen in very few donors, while some public TCRs were found in many individuals. Compared with the 666-donor mean, donors in an Asian-associated ancestry cluster had fewer N-insertions in productive TCRs, according to a later genetic analysis. Broadly in line with IMGT annotations, most TCR beta V segments showed up in productive rearrangements about 87% or about 30% of the time in an earlier analysis of around 600 of the donors. In a later analysis, 15,000 to 20,000 TCR beta sequences were associated with specific HLA alleles at a false discovery rate of 0.05. Most CMV-associated TCR beta chains appeared to be HLA-restricted in a later analysis, and the HLA associations seemed to be driven largely by CMV exposure. Several of the top co-occurrence clusters appeared to be linked to parvovirus B19, influenza, CMV and Epstein-Barr virus, according to a later analysis. In both the original and validation cohorts, the classifier was reported to diagnose cytomegalovirus status with high specificity and sensitivity. In a later analysis, TCR association rates were found to vary across HLA loci, with the most associated TCRs seen for DRB1 alleles and the fewest for HLA-C alleles. Linkage disequilibrium might explain the correlated functional status among segregating V segments, but an unknown experimental factor could not be ruled out. Because counts were too low, roughly 17 rarely observed V segments, including chromosome 9 orphons, were left out of the earlier analysis of a few hundred of the donors. Because HLA typing was unavailable for some donors at each locus, only the typed subset was used in association tests. Only TCR beta chains were sequenced in this cohort, and the absence of alpha or paired-chain data limited detectable features. In a later analysis, HLA-associated TCR beta chains were found to be more clonally expanded and to have lower generation probabilities than equally common non-associated chains. The authors suggested that the approach could potentially be generalized to other disease states and immunological phenotypes. In vitro tests confirmed that a few of the cytomegalovirus-associated TCR beta chains recognize cytomegalovirus antigens. CMV serostatus was the only immune exposure information available for the cohort. Roughly uniform sequencing depth across donors was assumed in presence/absence analyses, although this assumption may not hold. A later genetic analysis associated a missense DCLRE1C variant with V-gene and J-gene trimming of TCR beta chains, and an independent cohort replicated the association. Because the 87-base-pair reads could not distinguish some IMGT-functional V segments, including TRBV6-2 and TRBV6-3, those segments were excluded. When HLA alleles, especially DR and DQ, strongly co-occurred, TCR associations were difficult to assign to individual alleles.

Only a few counts were recorded for this clone. Its antigen is still unknown. Within one base of it there is no much larger clone, and no base qualities were kept. The method was the immunoSEQ multiplex PCR assay. For the multiplex PCR, a mixture combining 60 forward primers for TCR Vbeta segments and 13 reverse primers for TCR Jbeta segments was used. A multiplex PCR assay on genomic DNA amplified the CDR3 region of rearranged TCR beta genes. Amplified TCR beta libraries were sequenced as 87-base-pair reads on the Illumina HiSeq System. On the authors' methods: Across the 670 or so repertoires, a later analysis counted roughly 77 million unique TCR beta chains, some 11 million of which were shared by at least two donors. Raw reads were error-corrected and collapsed into unique sequences by a nearest-neighbor algorithm in which closely related sequences were merged to remove PCR and sequencing errors. CDR3 sequences were aligned to IMGT reference sequences to assign V, D and J gene segments. For a sequence to be retained, a match of at least six nucleotides to both a V gene segment and a J gene segment was required. A rearrangement was called productive if the CDR3 had no stop codons and remained in frame with V and J, and every other rearrangement was called non-productive. Following IMGT convention, CDR3 was defined as the stretch from the second conserved V-encoded cysteine to the conserved J-encoded phenylalanine. The earlier analysis of 550 to 650 of the donors excluded any sequence lacking an unambiguous match to a single V gene segment. An earlier analysis of several hundred of the donors called V segments functional above 56.7% productive rearrangements and segregating when the between-donor standard deviation exceeded 5%. A statistical classification framework was built for diagnosing cytomegalovirus status from the catalog of TCR beta chain sequences. A later analysis assigned V and J genes by comparing TCR nucleotide sequences with IMGT/GENE-DB human TR gene sequences. The TCRdist pipeline was used in a later analysis to assign CDR3 sequences and most-parsimonious VDJ recombination scenarios. In a later analysis, each TCR beta chain was defined by its CDR3 amino acid sequence together with its V-gene family, and reads lacking a unique V-gene family were excluded. In a later analysis, 500 to 700 highly shared, low-generation-probability nucleotide sequences were removed to address suspected cross-contamination and a sequencing artifact. In a later analysis, a clonal expansion index was calculated for each public chain from normalized within-repertoire ranks of inferred template counts. In a later analysis, generation probabilities were computed using a VDJ recombination model fitted to out-of-frame rearrangements, and the results were checked against IGoR. In a later analysis, TCR-TCR, TCR-HLA and TCR-CMV co-occurrence was scored with hypergeometric tests, and a repertoire-size bias correction was applied to TCR pairs. To estimate false discovery rates, a later analysis permuted the HLA or CMV assignments 20 times. A later analysis grouped co-occurring TCRs with DBSCAN, adding TCRdist sequence similarity when clustering within HLA-allele-positive subsets. Co-occurrence clustering excluded repertoires with fewer than 30,000 or more than 120,000 public chains, plus five with anomalous nucleotide sharing. TCRdb carries this immuneACCESS record with in-frame sequences only. Its versions omit some clonotypes, under half of them owing to an unresolved V gene in the studies checked, with the rest unexplained. V and J calls and clone size are as listed in that table; D and trimming were resolved from the DNA. Counted in this sample were 100,000 to 150,000 clones; around 71% of them appeared once. The ten biggest clones cover under 3% of the sample.

The V and J genes are TRBV7-9 and TRBJ1-1, with TRBD1 matching 7 junction bases. Sequencing was carried out using PBMCs. This TCR was recovered from a woman in her sixties or seventies in good health and CMV-seropositive. Here the CDR3 is given as CASSKGQREAFF. The DNA sequence reads TGTGCCAGCAGCAAGGGACAGCGTGAAGCTTTCTTT.